One sample yielded the 19 T cell receptor beta chains listed below, sequenced in a study of blood T cell repertoires in COVID-19. The repertoire was sequenced with immunoSEQ multiplex PCR; TCRdb's copy has only in-frame clones and lacks some. The sample lists 250,000 to 300,000 clones; about 88% were seen once. Sequenced material: peripheral blood. The receptors here all came from a woman aged 25 to 39 with COVID-19, enrolled during active disease.

The chain is built from TRBV6-6 and TRBJ2-7; TRBD1 aligns across 9 bases. CDR1 and CDR2 (germline): MNHNY, SVGAGI (reference sequence). V shed 5 bases, J shed 5 bases, and the junction held 7 bases outside the gene matches. The CDR3 is made up of 14 amino acids. This chain's CDR3 is CASSLAGQGNEQYF. CDR3 nucleotides: TGTGCCAGCAGTCTCGCCGGACAGGGGAACGAGCAGTACTTC.

The chain carries TRBV11-2 and TRBJ2-2; a weak D match, TRBD1 (5 bases). Between the trimmed V and J ends, which lost 0 bases and 8 bases, there was a span of 10 bases. The CDR3 loop spans 14 amino acids. Germline values: CDR1 SGHAT, CDR2 FQNNGV. CDR3 region: CASSLDLQVGELFF. In nucleotides, the CDR3 is TGTGCCAGCAGCTTAGACCTACAGGTTGGGGAGCTGTTTTTT.

The chain carries TRBV7-2 and TRBJ2-1, with 9 bases that match TRBD2. The CDR3 runs to 15 residues. After removal of 3 bases from V and 5 bases from J, the junction contained 5 bases not matched to a gene. Germline V gives CDR1 SGHTA, CDR2 FQGNSA. The CDR3 DNA is TGTGCCAGCAGCTTGCAAGCGGGAGGAGACAATGAGCAGTTCTTC. Translating it yields CASSLQAGGDNEQFF.

The CDR3 loop reads CASGFGGNTIYF. The CDR3 nucleotides are TGTGCCTCAGGATTCGGTGGAAACACCATATATTTT. The chain recombines TRBV3-1 (or the pseudogene TRBV3-2) with TRBJ1-3; D gene unclear. V was trimmed by 11 bases and J by 3 bases, leaving 11 bases between them. The CDR3 is 12 residues long. CDR1 LGHDT and CDR2 YNNKEL come from the germline V gene (reference sequence).

This chain connects TRBV2 to TRBJ2-1; D remains ambiguous. The CDR3 covers 13 residues. V was pared by 1 base and J by 4 bases, with 5 bases between. Germline V gene data show CDR1 as SNHLY and CDR2 as FYNNEI. The CDR3 DNA follows: TGTGCCAGCAGTGAAGTATATTACAATGAGCAGTTCTTC. It yields the protein CASSEVYYNEQFF.

The chain recombines TRBV6-1 with TRBJ1-5; no clear D. V lost 2 bases and J 7 bases, leaving 12 bases between the germline ends. There are 14 residues in the CDR3. From germline, CDR1 is MNHNS and CDR2 SASEGT. This chain's CDR3 is CASSESGWEQPQHF. CDR3 DNA: TGTGCCAGCAGTGAAAGTGGGTGGGAGCAGCCCCAGCATTTT.

This chain connects TRBV6-5 to TRBJ1-1; no definite D call. The V gene lost 7 bases and the J gene lost 6 bases, with 18 bases spanning the gap. CDR1 MNHEY and CDR2 SVGAGI come from the germline V gene. This CDR3 region has 14 residues. The CDR3 DNA sequence: TGTGCCAGCATTAGTCAGACAAAGTGGGCTGAAGCTTTCTTT. Amino acids: CASISQTKWAEAFF.

The chain is built from TRBV19 and TRBJ1-4; TRBD1 is a possible D gene (5 bases). V shed 7 bases and J shed 6 bases, with 18 bases lying between them. Germline CDR1 reads LNHDA; CDR2 reads SQIVND (reference sequence). CDR3 length equals 15 residues. In nucleotides, the CDR3 is TGTGCCAGTAACGCATTGGGGGAGGAGGATGAAAAACTGTTTTTT. This encodes CASNALGEEDEKLFF. Supplemented by reference TRBV19 and TRBJ1-4, the full variable domain reads DGGITQSPKYLFRKEGQNVTLSCEQNLNHDAMYWYRQDPGQGLRLIYYSQIVNDFQKGDIAEGYSVSREKKESFPLTVTSAQKNPTAFYLCASNALGEEDEKLFFGSGTQLSVL.

The rearrangement links TRBV6-5 to TRBJ2-5; 9 bases map to TRBD1. From germline, CDR1 is MNHEY and CDR2 SVGAGI. V was clipped by 0 bases and J by 5 bases; unmatched bases: 7. The CDR3 contains 16 residues. CDR3 protein: CASSYSWDRAVETQYF. CDR3 in DNA: TGTGCCAGCAGTTACTCGTGGGACAGGGCGGTTGAGACCCAGTACTTC.

The CDR3 region is CAWSAPRGSGEQYF. The CDR3 nucleotides read TGTGCCTGGAGTGCCCCCCGGGGGTCTGGCGAGCAGTACTTC. The rearrangement links TRBV30 to TRBJ2-7; tentative D call: TRBD2 (6 bases). Trimming left V 1 base short and J 6 bases short, with 16 bases between. Germline V lookup: CDR1 GTSNPN, CDR2 SVGIG (reference sequence). The CDR3 loop spans 14 amino acids.

The chain uses TRBV6-2 or TRBV6-3 and TRBJ1-1; TRBD1 matches at 8 bases. The CDR3 runs 14 residues. Germline V gives CDR1 MNHEY, CDR2 SVGEGT. V lost 5 bases, J lost 4 bases, and 6 bases stayed unmatched. CDR3 residues: CASSMGQEGTEAFF. CDR3 bases: TGTGCCAGCAGTATGGGACAGGAGGGCACTGAAGCTTTCTTT.

This rearrangement joins TRBV10-1 to TRBJ2-2, with D possibly TRBD2 on 6 matching bases. Germline V gene sequence: CDR1 WNHNN, CDR2 SYGVQD (reference sequence). The germline V and J ends were trimmed by 3 bases and 1 base, with 9 bases remaining between them. This CDR3 region has 15 residues. CDR3 residues: CASSESGVNTGELFF. Written as DNA, the CDR3 is TGCGCCAGCAGTGAATCGGGGGTGAACACCGGGGAGCTGTTTTTT.

V and J are TRBV29-1 and TRBJ1-2; 9 bases fit TRBD1. V lost 7 bases and J lost 2; bases outside the gene matches: 8. Germline V gives CDR1 SQVTM, CDR2 ANQGSEA. The CDR3 totals 14 residues. The CDR3 DNA follows: TGCAGCGCCGACGGGACAGGGACGAACTATGGCTACACCTTC. Translating it yields CSADGTGTNYGYTF.

This chain links TRBV2 with TRBJ2-7; D not certain. V shed 4 bases and J shed 4 bases, with 8 bases lying between them. Germline values: CDR1 SNHLY, CDR2 FYNNEI. The CDR3 has 12 amino acids. CDR3 residues: CASSAQAYEQYF. The CDR3 bases are TGTGCCAGCAGTGCCCAGGCGTACGAGCAGTACTTC.

The genes are TRBV5-1 and TRBJ1-1; 9 bases match TRBD1. V shed 0 bases, J shed 0 bases, and the junction held 0 bases outside the gene matches. Per germline, CDR1 SGHRS and CDR2 YFSETQ. This CDR3 comprises 15 residues. CDR3 coding DNA: TGCGCCAGCAGCTTGGGGGACAGGGTGAACACTGAAGCTTTCTTT. It yields the protein CASSLGDRVNTEAFF.

The rearrangement uses TRBV7-8 and TRBJ2-3; a weak D match, TRBD2 (5 bases). The CDR3 runs to 17 residues. Per germline, CDR1 SGHVS and CDR2 FQNEAQ. V was pared by 0 bases and J by 7 bases, with 20 bases between. CDR3 protein: CASSLASLASPGNTQYF. The CDR3 DNA reads as TGTGCCAGCAGCTTAGCGTCGCTAGCATCCCCGGGAAATACGCAGTATTTT.

The chain recombines TRBV6-1 with TRBJ1-5, with unresolved D. The ends were cut back, 2 bases at V and 7 bases at J, with 15 bases in the middle. Germline lookup yields CDR1 MNHNS and CDR2 SASEGT. The CDR3 spans 15 residues. CDR3 sequence: CASSESGILGQPQHF. CDR3 in DNA: TGTGCCAGCAGTGAATCGGGGATCCTTGGACAGCCCCAGCATTTT.

This clone has a handful of counts. This sequence joins TRBV4-1 and TRBJ2-1; D may match TRBD1 or TRBD2 (5 bases each). The CDR3 has 15 residues. Germline V gives CDR1 MGHRA, CDR2 YSYEKL. The V end lost 4 bases, the J end lost 0 bases, and 10 bases lay between the germline ends. The DNA of the CDR3 is TGCGCCAGCAGCCGAGAGGGGAGCTCCTACAATGAGCAGTTCTTC. Encoded protein: CASSREGSSYNEQFF.

The V and J genes are TRBV29-1 and TRBJ2-7, with D tentatively TRBD2 (6 bases). The length of the CDR3 is 14 residues. V shed 2 bases and J shed 7 bases, with 18 bases lying between them. Germline V gene data show CDR1 as SQVTM and CDR2 as ANQGSEA. CDR3 nucleotide sequence: TGCAGCGTTGAAAACGTGGGAGGCCCCGAAGAGCAGTACTTC. Translated: CSVENVGGPEEQYF.